This T cell receptor (beta chain) was profiled in a study of blood T cells in healthy people across ages. Findings of the study overall: Any changes in expanded clonotypes were possibly confounded, as donor CMV status remained unknown. The long-lived group displayed more naive CD4+ cells, plus higher diversity, than the aged donors did. It was not possible, with unsorted PBMCs, to conclusively compare naive and antigen-experienced cells.

V was pared by 2 bases and J by 7 bases, with 9 bases of the junction left unmatched. Germline loops: CDR1 MNHEY, CDR2 SMNVEV (reference sequence). The CDR3 contains 16 residues. To note about this clonotype: Antigen unknown.

Primed by a sample-barcoded 5' primer and a J-beta primer mix, a second PCR proceeded for about 6 to 12 cycles. TCRdb used MiXCR to reprocess the 5' RACE reads, holding one entry per CDR3 protein. This table has approximately 800,000 distinct CDR3 sequences, about 62% appearing once. The receptor was derived from a young man in good health. The sample consisted of blood. V is TRBV27 and J is TRBJ1-4; TRBD1 agrees at 8 bases. As DNA, the CDR3 is TGTGCCAGCAGTTTAAGGACAGGGAGGTTCGGTGAAAAACTGTTTTTT. The encoded protein is CASSLRTGRFGEKLFF.